The clone carrying this T cell receptor beta chain showed up just a few times. TCRdb's copy holds only in-frame clones and misses some; the assay was immunoSEQ multiplex PCR. The sample yields around 180,000 clones, about 77% seen once. This record comes from a study of blood T cell repertoires in COVID-19. The sequence was collected from a woman in her 50s with acute COVID-19. Sequenced material: PBMCs or T cells enriched from blood (not recorded which).

The CDR3 sequence is CASSLEGATEAFF. CDR3 sequence (DNA): TGTGCCAGCAGCTTAGAGGGGGCCACTGAAGCTTTCTTT. The genes are TRBV13 and TRBJ1-1; the match to TRBD1 covers 7 bases. V trimming: 1 base; J trimming: 4 bases; junction bases outside the gene matches: 0. The length of the CDR3 is 13 residues. The germline CDR1 and CDR2 sequences are PRHDT and FYEKMQ (reference sequence). The entire variable domain, with the rest obtained from reference TRBV13 and TRBJ1-1, is as follows: AAGVIQSPRHLIKEKRETATLKCYPIPRHDTVYWYQQGPGQDPQFLISFYEKMQSDKGSIPDRFSAQQFSDYHSELNMSSLELGDSALYFCASSLEGATEAFFGQGTRLTVV.